Listed below are T cell receptor beta chains from one sample, sequenced in a study of blood T cell repertoires in COVID-19. This table comes from immunoSEQ multiplex PCR, and its TCRdb copy is limited to in-frame clones, with some not included. The sample lists about 260,000 clones, less than 90% occurring once. Sequencing was performed on peripheral blood. The receptors here all came from a man in his sixties with acute or convalescent COVID-19. CDR3s include the opening cysteine and the closing phenylalanine or tryptophan. The D gene is left open where the match is weak. Only part of the rows carry a size: once, few, many, or a class if the clone is expanded.

CDR3 DNA	CDR3 protein	D gene	clone size	J gene	V gene
TGCGCCAGCGTTGGGGTCCCCTCGGAGGGGCTTAACTATGGCTACACCTTC	CASVGVPSEGLNYGYTF	NA	NA	TRBJ1-2	TRBV5-1
TGTGCCAGTAGTCTGAGGATCCTAGCTAAGGGAGGCTACACCTTC	CASSLRILAKGGYTF	NA	NA	TRBJ1-2	TRBV19
TGTGCCACCAGTGATTGGGACAGCACCGGGGAGCTGTTTTTT	CATSDWDSTGELFF	TRBD1	NA	TRBJ2-2	TRBV24-1
TGTGCCAGCAGTTACTCTTGGATCGGAAGGAGCTACGAGCAGTACTTC	CASSYSWIGRSYEQYF	NA	NA	TRBJ2-7	TRBV6-5
TGTGCCAGCAGCGACGACAGCTACTCCTACGAGCAGTACTTC	CASSDDSYSYEQYF	NA	few	TRBJ2-7	TRBV7-3
TGTGCCAGCAGCCAAGATCCCCCAGCGGGGGGGGGAAACATTCAGTACTTC	CASSQDPPAGGGNIQYF	TRBD2	NA	TRBJ2-4	TRBV4-2
TGTGCCTGGACAGGGGGCTCTGGAAACACCATATATTTT	CAWTGGSGNTIYF	TRBD1	NA	TRBJ1-3	TRBV30
TGTGCCAGCAGCCCCTCCGGGCTTTCAGGGTTTCATAATTCACCCCTCCACTTT	CASSPSGLSGFHNSPLHF	NA	NA	TRBJ1-6	TRBV3-1/TRBV3-2
TGTGCCAGCAGTTCCGCTAGTTGGAGCTCCTACAATGAGCAGTTCTTC	CASSSASWSSYNEQFF	NA	NA	TRBJ2-1	TRBV28
TGTGCCAGCAGCTTAGTACAGGGGGGGAATGAGCAGTTCTTC	CASSLVQGGNEQFF	NA	NA	TRBJ2-1	TRBV7-2
TGTGCCAGCCTGGGTCGGTTGGGTAGCGGTCACAATGAGCAGTTCTTC	CASLGRLGSGHNEQFF	NA	NA	TRBJ2-1	TRBV28
TGTGCCAGTAGTCTTAGCGGGGGGACGGGTGAGCAGTTCTTC	CASSLSGGTGEQFF	TRBD2	NA	TRBJ2-1	TRBV19
TGCGCCAGCAGCTTGGGGCGGCACGAGCAGTACTTC	CASSLGRHEQYF	NA	NA	TRBJ2-7	TRBV5-1
TGTGCCAGCAGCGTAGCCTCTCCCGCCGGGACCCAGTACTTC	CASSVASPAGTQYF	NA	NA	TRBJ2-5	TRBV3-1/TRBV3-2
TGTGCCAGCAGCTTCGGTCGGGGTCTTAGCACAGATACGCAGTATTTT	CASSFGRGLSTDTQYF	NA	NA	TRBJ2-3	TRBV7-6
TGTGCCAGCAGTTACTCGATCGCTAGCGGGACAGAGCAGTTCTTC	CASSYSIASGTEQFF	TRBD2	NA	TRBJ2-1	TRBV6-2/TRBV6-3
TGTGCCAGCAGCCACCCTAGCGGGGGGAAACCCGACAGGTCCTACAATGAGCAGTTCTTC	CASSHPSGGKPDRSYNEQFF	TRBD2	NA	TRBJ2-1	TRBV3-1/TRBV3-2
TGTGCCAGCAGTTACGTGGAACAGGGGACCTCGGGCTACACCTTC	CASSYVEQGTSGYTF	TRBD1	NA	TRBJ1-2	TRBV6-6
TGTGCCTGGAGTGATCCTAGCGGGCCCCGGCGCAGTGCGCAGTATTTT	CAWSDPSGPRRSAQYF	TRBD2	NA	TRBJ2-3	TRBV30
TGTGCCAGCAGCCGAGGGGTAACAGGGAATGAGCAGTTCTTC	CASSRGVTGNEQFF	NA	NA	TRBJ2-1	TRBV7-9
TGTGCCAGTAGTATTGAGGTTAACACTGAAGCTTTCTTT	CASSIEVNTEAFF	NA	NA	TRBJ1-1	TRBV19
TGTGCCAGCTCACCTGGGCTCAACACCGGGGAGCTGTTTTTT	CASSPGLNTGELFF	NA	NA	TRBJ2-2	TRBV18
TGTGCCAGCACCCCTCGGACAGGGGCTTTCTATGGCTACACCTTC	CASTPRTGAFYGYTF	TRBD1	NA	TRBJ1-2	TRBV28